This entry lists 15 T cell receptor beta chains sequenced from one sample in a study of blood T cell repertoires in COVID-19. Sequenced by immunoSEQ multiplex PCR; TCRdb stores in-frame clones only, minus some. The table shows 140,000 to 150,000 clones, with over 70% occurring only once. Sequencing was performed on peripheral blood. The receptors derive from an older man with acute or convalescent COVID-19.

This clone has only one observation. This chain joins TRBV10-3 and TRBJ2-1; 8 nucleotides align to TRBD1. The V gene end was trimmed by 4 bases and the J gene end by 7 bases; junction bases not matched to a gene: 6. CDR1 is ENHRY and CDR2 is SYGVKD in the germline V gene. This CDR3 has 14 amino acids. CDR3 sequence: CAISASDRANEQFF. In DNA form, the CDR3 reads TGTGCCATCAGTGCGTCGGACAGGGCAAATGAGCAGTTCTTC.

This CDR3 is CASSAIRTSGLLFF. CDR3 nucleotide sequence: TGTGCCAGCAGCGCAATACGGACTAGCGGTCTCCTGTTTTTT. V gene TRBV2 combines with J gene TRBJ2-2, with TRBD2 matching 10 bases. Germline CDR1 is SNHLY and CDR2 is FYNNEI. The CDR3 length is 14 residues. Trimming at V came to 6 bases and at J to 14 bases, leaving 12 bases not matched to a gene. The variable domain in full, with the rest retrieved from reference TRBV2 and TRBJ2-2, is EPEVTQTPSHQVTQMGQEVILRCVPISNHLYFYWYRQILGQKVEFLVSFYNNEISEKSEIFDDQFSVERPDGSNFTLKIRSTKLEDSAMYFCASSAIRTSGLLFFGEGSRLTVL.

There are a few counts of this clone. The rearrangement uses TRBV21-1 and TRBJ2-5; TRBD2 was called by the table and not checked on the DNA. TRBV21-1 is labeled a pseudogene. The CDR3 loop spans 12 amino acids. CDR3 protein: CATAGGVETQYF. CDR3 nucleotides: TGTGCCACAGCGGGAGGGGTGGAGACCCAGTACTTC.

This chain joins TRBV5-1 and TRBJ2-2; D might be TRBD2 (5 bases). V shed 0 bases and J shed 5 bases, with 14 bases lying between them. The CDR3 consists of 16 residues. Germline-derived CDR1 and CDR2 are SGHRS and YFSETQ. CDR3 region: CASSLDRRPGTGELFF. The CDR3 nucleotides read TGCGCCAGCAGCTTGGATCGAAGACCGGGGACCGGGGAGCTGTTTTTT.

The rearrangement links TRBV28 to TRBJ1-5; tentatively, D is TRBD1 (6 bases). The germline CDR1 and CDR2 sequences are MDHEN and SYDVKM. The CDR3 sequence is 16 residues long. V was trimmed by 0 bases and J by 4 bases, leaving 13 bases between them. CDR3 region: CASSLWGQQINQPQHF. The CDR3 bases are TGTGCCAGCAGTTTATGGGGACAACAGATAAATCAGCCCCAGCATTTT.

The chain carries TRBV5-1 and TRBJ2-5, with 7 bases matching TRBD1. The germline V gene has CDR1 SGHRS and CDR2 YFSETQ. This CDR3 has 15 residues. Germline trimming cut 5 bases from V and 2 bases from J; bases unmatched to any gene: 9. The CDR3 loop is CASSEGAGRQETQYF. The CDR3 DNA reads as TGCGCCAGCAGTGAGGGGGCAGGGCGACAAGAGACCCAGTACTTC. The whole variable domain, remainder taken from reference TRBV5-1 and TRBJ2-5, is KAGVTQTPRYLIKTRGQQVTLSCSPISGHRSVSWYQQTPGQGLQFLFEYFSETQRNKGNFPGRFSGRQFSNSRSEMNVSTLELGDSALYLCASSEGAGRQETQYFGPGTRLLVL.

V gene TRBV7-9 combines with J gene TRBJ2-3, with TRBD1 identical over 8 bases. Trimming took 4 bases from V and 2 from J; bases not matched to a gene: 8. CDR1 and CDR2 (germline): SEHNR, FQNEAQ (reference sequence). The CDR3 extends over 16 amino acids. CDR3 region: CASSSTGGSPTDTQYF. The CDR3 region has the DNA TGTGCCAGCAGCTCTACAGGGGGTTCCCCCACAGATACGCAGTATTTT.

The CDR3 DNA follows: TGTGCCAGCAGCTTTGGGGGGGACACTGAAGCTTTCTTT. Protein sequence: CASSFGGDTEAFF. The rearrangement uses TRBV11-1 and TRBJ1-1; D may be TRBD1 (5 bases). V lost 3 bases, J lost 3 bases, and 8 bases lay in between. This CDR3 is built from 13 residues. The germline V gene has CDR1 SGHAT and CDR2 FQDESV (reference sequence).

This sequence joins TRBV9 and TRBJ1-2; D may be TRBD1 (6 bases). Looked up from germline, CDR1 is SGDLS and CDR2 is YYNGEE. The CDR3 runs 16 residues. V shed 0 bases and J shed 4 bases, with 16 bases lying between them. CDR3 sequence (DNA): TGTGCCAGCAGCGTAGCCCCTATGGACAGTGGCTATGGCTACACCTTC. Translated: CASSVAPMDSGYGYTF.

The rearrangement joins TRBV6-5 to TRBJ1-1; the D gene is possibly TRBD1 (5 bases). V was trimmed by 6 bases and J by 1 base, leaving 9 bases between them. CDR3 length: 13 residues. The germline gives CDR1 MNHEY, CDR2 SVGAGI. The CDR3 DNA reads TGTGCCAGCAGACTTCAGGGGAACACTGAAGCTTTCTTT. This translates into CASRLQGNTEAFF.

V gene TRBV5-4 combines with J gene TRBJ2-7, with D possibly being TRBD1 (6 bases). Germline CDR1 is SGHNT and CDR2 is YYREEE (reference sequence). Trimming took 0 bases from V and 3 from J, leaving 13 bases between them. The CDR3 loop spans 15 amino acids. The CDR3 DNA reads as TGTGCCAGCAGCTTGGTTCAGGGGCCTTTCTACGAGCAGTACTTC. As protein: CASSLVQGPFYEQYF.

This chain links TRBV7-2 with TRBJ1-1, with D maybe TRBD1 (6 bases). This CDR3 is 14 amino acids long. The V end lost 2 bases, the J end lost 0 bases, and 7 bases lay between the germline ends. Germline CDR1 SGHTA, CDR2 FQGNSA. The CDR3 sequence: CASSLWTVNTEAFF. CDR3 nucleotide sequence: TGTGCCAGCAGCTTATGGACAGTGAACACTGAAGCTTTCTTT.

The sample holds a few counts of this clone. V usage is TRBV28 and J usage is TRBJ1-1; tentative D call: TRBD1 (5 bases). The CDR3 has 12 residues. Trimming pared 8 bases from V and 6 bases from J, leaving 13 bases between. Germline CDR1 reads MDHEN; CDR2 reads SYDVKM. The CDR3 region has the DNA TGTGCCAGCGTTATCGGGGGGGCTGAAGCTTTCTTT. It yields the protein CASVIGGAEAFF. The full variable domain, completed using reference TRBV28 and TRBJ1-1, is DVKVTQSSRYLVKRTGEKVFLECVQDMDHENMFWYRQDPGLGLRLIYFSYDVKMKEKGDIPEGYSVSREKKERFSLILESASTNQTSMYLCASVIGGAEAFFGQGTRLTVV.

In its sample, this clone was seen a few times. The chain uses TRBV6-5 and TRBJ2-6; D remains ambiguous. The germline V gene encodes CDR1 MNHEY and CDR2 SVGAGI. V was clipped by 4 bases and J by 2 bases, with 3 bases between them. This CDR3 region has 13 residues. The CDR3 nucleotides read TGTGCCAGCAGTTTAGCTGGGGCCAACGTCCTGACTTTC. This sequence encodes CASSLAGANVLTF.

V usage is TRBV4-1 and J usage is TRBJ2-2; TRBD2 might be the D (5 bases). Trimming took off 1 base at V and 5 bases at J, with 8 bases between the two ends. From germline, CDR1 is MGHRA and CDR2 YSYEKL. The CDR3 loop spans 14 amino acids. The CDR3 DNA is TGCGCCAGCAGCCAAGGCCGCGGGACCGGGGAGCTGTTTTTT. This translates into CASSQGRGTGELFF.